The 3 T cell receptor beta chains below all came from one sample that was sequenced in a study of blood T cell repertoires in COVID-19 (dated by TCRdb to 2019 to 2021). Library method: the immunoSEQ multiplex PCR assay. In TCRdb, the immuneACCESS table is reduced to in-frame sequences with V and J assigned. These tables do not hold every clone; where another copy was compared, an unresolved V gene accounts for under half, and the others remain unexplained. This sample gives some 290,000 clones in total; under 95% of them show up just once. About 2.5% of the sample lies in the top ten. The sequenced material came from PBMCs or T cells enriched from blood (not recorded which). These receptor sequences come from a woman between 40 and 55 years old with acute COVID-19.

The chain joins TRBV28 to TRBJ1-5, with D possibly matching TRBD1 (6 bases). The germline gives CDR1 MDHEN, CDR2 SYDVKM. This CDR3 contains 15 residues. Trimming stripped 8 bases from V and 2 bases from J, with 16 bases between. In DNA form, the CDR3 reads TGTGCCAGCGGCCTCACTTGGACAGGCAATCAGCCCCAGCATTTT. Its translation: CASGLTWTGNQPQHF.

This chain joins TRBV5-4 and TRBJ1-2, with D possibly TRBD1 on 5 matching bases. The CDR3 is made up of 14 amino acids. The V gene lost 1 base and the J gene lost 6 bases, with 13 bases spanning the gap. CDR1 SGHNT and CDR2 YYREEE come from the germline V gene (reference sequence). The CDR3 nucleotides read TGTGCCAGCAGCTTGCAGCAGGGAGGTAATGGCTACACCTTC. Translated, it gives CASSLQQGGNGYTF.

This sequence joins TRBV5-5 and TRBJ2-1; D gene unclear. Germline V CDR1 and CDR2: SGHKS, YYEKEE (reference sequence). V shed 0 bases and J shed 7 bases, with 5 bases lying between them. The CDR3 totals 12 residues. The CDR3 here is CASSLARNEQFF. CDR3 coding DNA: TGTGCCAGCAGCTTGGCCCGGAATGAGCAGTTCTTC.